The 10 T cell receptor beta chains reported below all come from one sample, sequenced in a study of cytomegalovirus exposure and HLA in healthy donors. The PCR had 60 Vbeta and 13 Jbeta primers. Generated by immunoSEQ multiplex PCR, the TCRdb table keeps only in-frame clones and is missing some. The table includes 200,000 to 250,000 clones, 85% detected once. Sequenced material: PBMCs. The receptors derive from a human donor in good health.

The CDR3 spells CASSPTDLISSPQHF. The CDR3 DNA is TGTGCCAGCTCACCTACGGACTTGATCTCATCGCCCCAGCATTTT. This chain uses TRBV18 with TRBJ1-5; D ambiguous. Germline loops: CDR1 KGHSH, CDR2 LQKENI. The CDR3 is 15 residues long. V gave up 3 bases and J gave up 9 bases, with 18 bases separating them.

This rearrangement joins TRBV4-1 to TRBJ2-1; D gene uncertain. Germline CDR1 is MGHRA and CDR2 is YSYEKL. The CDR3 sequence is 15 residues long. Trimming removed 1 base at V and 5 bases at J, with 12 bases between. The CDR3 region is CASSQVTSDHNEQFF. CDR3 coding DNA: TGCGCCAGCAGCCAAGTTACGAGCGACCACAATGAGCAGTTCTTC.

The gene calls are TRBV6-4 and TRBJ2-3, with 8 bases that match TRBD2. The trim removed 7 bases at V and 3 bases at J, leaving 9 bases unmatched. Per germline, CDR1 MRHNA and CDR2 SNTAGT. The CDR3 has 15 amino acids. The CDR3 sequence: CASKLGGLETDTQYF. The CDR3 DNA is TGTGCCAGCAAGTTGGGGGGACTAGAGACAGATACGCAGTATTTT.

This chain joins TRBV5-1 and TRBJ2-1; D is perhaps TRBD1 (6 bases). Germline V gene lookup returns CDR1 SGHRS and CDR2 YFSETQ. Trimming took 1 base from V and 8 from J, leaving 16 bases between them. This CDR3 region has 15 residues. The CDR3 spells CASSLYRARFDEQFF. CDR3 sequence (DNA): TGCGCCAGCAGCTTGTACAGGGCCCGTTTCGATGAGCAGTTCTTC.

The chain carries TRBV7-2 and TRBJ2-7; a weak D match, TRBD1 (8 bases). The germline V gene encodes CDR1 SGHTA and CDR2 FQGNSA. V was cut by 3 bases and J by 6 bases, with 15 bases left in between. The CDR3 is made up of 14 amino acids. The CDR3: CASSFPDREGEQYF. The CDR3 nucleotides read TGTGCCAGCAGCTTCCCGGACAGGGAGGGCGAGCAGTACTTC.

V and J are TRBV6-6 and TRBJ1-6, with D uncertain. V was pared by 6 bases and J by 10 bases, with 7 bases between. This CDR3 region has 11 residues. Germline V CDR1 and CDR2: MNHNY, SVGAGI (reference sequence). In nucleotides, the CDR3 is TGTGCCAGCAGGTCTTCCTCACCCCTCCACTTT. Translation: CASRSSSPLHF.

This chain links TRBV2 with TRBJ2-7; perhaps TRBD2 as D (6 bases). CDR1 SNHLY and CDR2 FYNNEI come from the germline V gene. The CDR3 is 14 amino acids. The germline V and J ends were trimmed by 6 bases and 1 base, with 13 bases remaining between them. The CDR3 coding sequence is TGTGCCAGCAGGAGGGAGGACGCTTCCTACGAGCAGTACTTC. Its translation is CASRREDASYEQYF.

The chain has TRBV5-5 and TRBJ2-7, with 8 bases matching TRBD2. This CDR3 spans 15 amino acids. The V and J ends lost 1 base and 4 bases, in that order; junction bases with no gene match: 7. The germline V gene has CDR1 SGHKS and CDR2 YYEKEE (reference sequence). The CDR3 region is CASSLPREGRYEQYF. CDR3 DNA: TGTGCCAGCAGCTTGCCTCGGGAGGGCCGTTACGAGCAGTACTTC. The variable domain in full, completed from reference TRBV5-5 and TRBJ2-7, reads DAGVTQSPTHLIKTRGQQVTLRCSPISGHKSVSWYQQVLGQGPQFIFQYYEKEERGRGNFPDRFSARQFPNYSSELNVNALLLGDSALYLCASSLPREGRYEQYFGPGTRLTVT.

This clone showed up just once. The chain has TRBV5-1 and TRBJ2-5; D possibly corresponds to TRBD1 (6 bases). The CDR3 has 13 residues. Germline V gene data show CDR1 as SGHRS and CDR2 as YFSETQ. Deletions cut 2 bases from V and 2 bases from J, with 7 bases between. The CDR3 coding sequence is TGCGCCAGCAGCTTTGGACAGCAAGAGACCCAGTACTTC. It encodes CASSFGQQETQYF.

The chain is built from TRBV6-5 and TRBJ2-3; 9 bases line up with TRBD2. Per germline, CDR1 MNHEY and CDR2 SVGAGI. The CDR3 sequence is 14 residues long. V shed 5 bases, J shed 1 base, and the junction held 1 base outside the gene matches. The CDR3 loop reads CASSVAGGTDTQYF. CDR3 sequence (DNA): TGTGCCAGCAGTGTAGCGGGAGGCACAGATACGCAGTATTTT.